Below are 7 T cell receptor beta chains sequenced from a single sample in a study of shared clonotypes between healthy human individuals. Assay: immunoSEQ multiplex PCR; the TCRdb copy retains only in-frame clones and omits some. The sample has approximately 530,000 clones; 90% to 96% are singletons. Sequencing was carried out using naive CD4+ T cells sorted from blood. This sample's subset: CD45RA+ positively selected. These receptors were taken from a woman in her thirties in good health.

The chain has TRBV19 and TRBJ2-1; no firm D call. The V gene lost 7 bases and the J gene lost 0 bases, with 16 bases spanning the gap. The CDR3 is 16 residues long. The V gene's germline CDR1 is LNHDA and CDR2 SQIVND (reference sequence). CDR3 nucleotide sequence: TGTGCCAGTATGCGTGTAGATACGAGCTCCTACAATGAGCAGTTCTTC. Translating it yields CASMRVDTSSYNEQFF.

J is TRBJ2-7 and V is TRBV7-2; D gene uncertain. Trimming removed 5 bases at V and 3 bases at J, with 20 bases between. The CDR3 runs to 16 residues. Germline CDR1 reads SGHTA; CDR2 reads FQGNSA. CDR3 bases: TGTGCCAGCAGCCTTTGGACCGGTGGTACGGTCTACGAGCAGTACTTC. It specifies CASSLWTGGTVYEQYF.

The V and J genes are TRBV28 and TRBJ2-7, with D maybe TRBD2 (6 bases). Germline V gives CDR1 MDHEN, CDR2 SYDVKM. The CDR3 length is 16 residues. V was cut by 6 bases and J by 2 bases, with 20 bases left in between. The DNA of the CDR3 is TGTGCCAGCAGCCCCCCTCCCCGGAGGGCAGCCTACGAGCAGTACTTC. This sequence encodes CASSPPPRRAAYEQYF.

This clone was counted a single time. The CDR3 bases are TGTGCCAGCAGCTCCGGGACAGAGATCTACAATGAGCAGTTCTTC. This gives the protein CASSSGTEIYNEQFF. The V and J genes are TRBV6-6 and TRBJ2-1, with TRBD1 identical over 7 bases. The CDR3 totals 15 residues. Per the germline V gene, CDR1 is MNHNY and CDR2 is SVGAGI (reference sequence). V lost 6 bases and J lost 3; bases outside the gene matches: 8.

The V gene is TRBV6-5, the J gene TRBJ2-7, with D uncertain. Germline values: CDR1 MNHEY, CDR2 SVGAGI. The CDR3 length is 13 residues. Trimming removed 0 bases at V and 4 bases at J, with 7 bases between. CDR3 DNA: TGTGCCAGCAGTTACTCGACTGGGTACGAGCAGTACTTC. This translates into CASSYSTGYEQYF.

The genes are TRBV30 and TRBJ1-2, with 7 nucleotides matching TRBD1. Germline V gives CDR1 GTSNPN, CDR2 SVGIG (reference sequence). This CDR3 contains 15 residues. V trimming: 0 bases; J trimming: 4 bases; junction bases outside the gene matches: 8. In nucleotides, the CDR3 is TGTGCCTGGAGTGTACCACAGGGGTCGAGCTATGGCTACACCTTC. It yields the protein CAWSVPQGSSYGYTF.

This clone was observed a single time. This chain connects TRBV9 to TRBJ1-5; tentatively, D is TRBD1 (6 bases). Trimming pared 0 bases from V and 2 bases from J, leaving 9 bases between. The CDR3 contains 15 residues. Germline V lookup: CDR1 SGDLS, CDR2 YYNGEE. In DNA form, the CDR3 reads TGTGCCAGCAGCGTAGCGGGGGGCCGCAATCAGCCCCAGCATTTT. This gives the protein CASSVAGGRNQPQHF.